This TCR beta chain is from a study of cytomegalovirus exposure and HLA in healthy donors. This clone is a singleton in its sample. The antigen remains unidentified. Study-level points and caveats: Altogether, 160 or so TCR beta chains were recorded as cytomegalovirus-associated.

Amplification used 60 Vbeta primers and 13 Jbeta primers. Assay used: immunoSEQ multiplex PCR; TCRdb lists only in-frame clones, some missing. Of roughly 150,000 clones detected, about 64% appear once; the ten largest clones hold roughly 4.7%. In germline, CDR1 is MDHEN, CDR2 SYDVKM. There are 17 residues in the CDR3. Trimming pared 1 base from V and 4 bases from J, leaving 19 bases between. This chain connects TRBV28 to TRBJ2-5; TRBD2 might be the D (7 bases). The source is a man in his sixties in good health and CMV-seronegative. The sequenced sample was PBMCs. The CDR3, as DNA: TGTGCCAGCAGTTTATTGGGGGCTGTGATAGCGGGAGAGACCCAGTACTTC. It translates to CASSLLGAVIAGETQYF. The whole variable domain, filled in from reference TRBV28 and TRBJ2-5, reads DVKVTQSSRYLVKRTGEKVFLECVQDMDHENMFWYRQDPGLGLRLIYFSYDVKMKEKGDIPEGYSVSREKKERFSLILESASTNQTSMYLCASSLLGAVIAGETQYFGPGTRLLVL.